Sequencing of this TCR beta chain was carried out in a study of beta chain features in type 1 diabetes. Study observations and caveats: Among all four CD4+ subsets, Type 1 diabetes patients had TCRB CDR3s that were moderately but significantly shorter.

In the case of this clone: Its antigen is undetermined.

All of the isolated RNA was reverse transcribed, so expressed TCRB transcripts were sequenced. TCRdb's copy holds only in-frame clones and misses some; the assay was immunoSEQ multiplex PCR. The sample consists of more than 250,000 clones, approximately 15% of them appearing once. Trimming shortened V by 6 bases and J by 3 bases, and 18 bases separated the two germline ends. CDR1 is MDHEN, CDR2 SYDVKM, per germline. The CDR3 runs to 15 residues. The collection from each donor was one heparinised blood draw averaging approximately 110 mL. Sequencing used naive CD4+ T cells from blood. The receptor's source is a young man with type 1 diabetes. This sequence joins TRBV28 and TRBJ2-7; tentative D call: TRBD1 (6 bases). This CDR3 is CASSRQVWRIYEQYF. CDR3 nucleotides: TGTGCCAGCAGCAGACAGGTTTGGCGAATCTACGAGCAGTACTTC.